What follows are 21 T cell receptor beta chains derived from one specimen sequenced in a study of cytomegalovirus exposure and HLA in healthy donors (TCRdb year 2017). Library prep was done by the immunoSEQ multiplex PCR assay. The multiplex PCR relied on a mix of 60 forward primers for TCR Vbeta segments and 13 reverse primers for TCR Jbeta segments. Sourced from immuneACCESS, this table was stored by TCRdb with only in-frame sequences that have V and J called. A share of the clones is absent; for the studies checked, an unresolved V gene accounts for under half, and the remainder has no known explanation. The sample records some 190,000 clones, around 80% of which are singletons. Jointly, the top ten make up 0.95% to 1.5% of the sample. The sample consisted of PBMCs. Receptors originate from a boy younger than 10 in good health and CMV-seronegative.

V is TRBV30 and J is TRBJ2-5, with D uncertain. Germline CDR1 GTSNPN, CDR2 SVGIG (reference sequence). Trimming shortened V by 2 bases and J by 3 bases, and 4 bases separated the two germline ends. The CDR3 runs to 11 residues. CDR3 protein: CAWSTEETQYF. The CDR3, as DNA: TGTGCCTGGAGTACAGAAGAGACCCAGTACTTC.

The genes are TRBV19 and TRBJ1-6, with 8 bases fitting TRBD1. Germline CDR1 is LNHDA and CDR2 is SQIVND (reference sequence). With V trimmed by 3 bases and J by 8 bases, 3 bases remained unmatched. The CDR3 length is 14 residues. This CDR3 reads CASSIMTGDSPLHF. CDR3 coding DNA: TGTGCCAGTAGTATTATGACAGGGGATTCACCCCTCCACTTT.

This clone was seen a few times. This chain uses TRBV28 with TRBJ1-2; no clear D gene. The CDR3 extends over 13 amino acids. Germline lookup yields CDR1 MDHEN and CDR2 SYDVKM. Trimming removed 7 bases at V and 6 bases at J, with 15 bases between. The CDR3 loop is CASTPDTFDGYTF. In DNA, the CDR3 is TGTGCCAGCACCCCCGACACGTTCGATGGCTACACCTTC.

In its sample, this clone was seen a few times. The CDR3 sequence: CASSFMISPRGRDTGELFF. The CDR3 DNA follows: TGTGCCAGCAGTTTCATGATATCCCCCAGGGGGCGAGACACCGGGGAGCTGTTTTTT. The chain combines TRBV28 with TRBJ2-2; 8 nucleotides agree with TRBD1. V dropped 3 bases and J dropped 3; count of bases not matched to a gene: 15. This CDR3 is built from 19 residues. Germline lookup yields CDR1 MDHEN and CDR2 SYDVKM.

The chain links TRBV19 to TRBJ2-1; no clear D gene. V shed 0 bases and J shed 3 bases, with 9 bases lying between them. There are 15 residues in the CDR3. The germline V gene has CDR1 LNHDA and CDR2 SQIVND (reference sequence). CDR3 region: CASSIESRSYNEQFF. Here the CDR3 DNA reads TGTGCCAGTAGTATAGAGTCTCGGAGCTACAATGAGCAGTTCTTC.

The chain recombines TRBV4-3 with TRBJ2-2, with D perhaps matching TRBD2 (6 bases). Trimming left V 0 bases short and J 6 bases short, with 17 bases between. Germline CDR1 reads LGHNA; CDR2 reads YSLEER. The CDR3 loop spans 17 amino acids. CDR3 protein: CASSQEIWPGAPGELFF. CDR3 in DNA: TGCGCCAGCAGCCAAGAGATCTGGCCGGGAGCCCCCGGGGAGCTGTTTTTT.

This chain connects TRBV6-1 to TRBJ2-7; D gene unclear. The CDR3 spans 14 residues. With 3 bases removed from V and 0 bases from J, the gap between germline ends came to 9 bases. CDR1 is MNHNS, CDR2 SASEGT, per germline. As DNA, the CDR3 is TGTGCCAGCAGTGATTACGGTAGCTCCTACGAGCAGTACGTC. Amino acids: CASSDYGSSYEQYV.

The chain uses TRBV30 and TRBJ2-1; 9 nucleotides align to TRBD2. This CDR3 is built from 14 residues. Trimming removed 0 bases from V and 8 bases from J; junction bases left unmatched: 5. Germline lookup yields CDR1 GTSNPN and CDR2 SVGIG (reference sequence). Written as DNA, the CDR3 is TGTGCCTGGAGTGTACTCGCGGGGGGGGATGAGCAGTTCTTC. Protein product: CAWSVLAGGDEQFF.

The chain has TRBV19 and TRBJ2-1, with D possibly matching TRBD2 (6 bases). Germline V gene data show CDR1 as LNHDA and CDR2 as SQIVND (reference sequence). The CDR3 loop spans 16 amino acids. Trimming pared 9 bases from V and 0 bases from J, leaving 18 bases between. CDR3 DNA: TGTGCCAGCGATGGCCGGGTGGGGGGCTCCTACAATGAGCAGTTCTTC. It encodes CASDGRVGGSYNEQFF. Variable domain in full (rest from reference TRBV19 and TRBJ2-1): DGGITQSPKYLFRKEGQNVTLSCEQNLNHDAMYWYRQDPGQGLRLIYYSQIVNDFQKGDIAEGYSVSREKKESFPLTVTSAQKNPTAFYLCASDGRVGGSYNEQFFGPGTRLTVL.

In this sample, this clone turned up a few times. V gene TRBV6-5 combines with J gene TRBJ2-7; TRBD2 might be the D (6 bases). Trimming removed 2 bases at V and 3 bases at J, with 11 bases between. Germline loops: CDR1 MNHEY, CDR2 SVGAGI. This CDR3 is 14 amino acids long. CDR3 amino acids: CASSYEGRIYEQYF. CDR3 DNA sequence: TGTGCCAGCAGTTACGAAGGGAGGATCTACGAGCAGTACTTC.

The sample holds one count of this clone. The chain has TRBV23-1 and TRBJ1-4; D gene ambiguous. TRBV23-1 is assigned to the ORF class and has an uncertain function. Trimming took off 4 bases at V and 6 bases at J, with 9 bases between the two ends. The CDR3 covers 13 residues. The CDR3 here is CASSPGDHEKLFF. The CDR3 DNA is TGCGCCAGCAGTCCCGGGGATCATGAAAAACTGTTTTTT.

The chain carries TRBV15 and TRBJ2-1; a weak D match, TRBD2 (5 bases). V lost 0 bases and J lost 3, with 9 bases in between. This CDR3 comprises 15 residues. In germline, CDR1 is LNHNV, CDR2 YYDKDF (reference sequence). The CDR3 sequence: CATSRDLADYNEQFF. CDR3 nucleotide sequence: TGTGCCACCAGCAGAGATCTAGCTGACTACAATGAGCAGTTCTTC.

This sequence joins TRBV15 and TRBJ1-3, with TRBD1 as a possible D gene (5 bases). CDR3 length: 13 residues. V was clipped by 9 bases and J by 6 bases, with 15 bases between them. Germline V gene lookup returns CDR1 LNHNV and CDR2 YYDKDF (reference sequence). DNA for the CDR3: TGTGCCACTATGGGGAGGGACGAAAACACCATATATTTT. It yields the protein CATMGRDENTIYF.

The rearrangement links TRBV5-6 to TRBJ2-7, with 8 bases that match TRBD1. This CDR3 spans 16 amino acids. The ends lost 5 bases at V and 1 base at J; junction bases unmatched: 11. Germline V gene data show CDR1 as SGHDT and CDR2 as YYEEEE. This chain's CDR3 is CASRRTGTGGSYEQYF. CDR3 bases: TGTGCCAGCAGAAGAACCGGGACAGGAGGTTCCTACGAGCAGTACTTC.

To note about this clone: In this CDR3 the conserved last residue, phenylalanine or tryptophan, is missing, so a read error is likely. The gene calls are TRBV27 and TRBJ1-1; D remains ambiguous. The CDR3 contains 16 residues. Germline V gene lookup returns CDR1 MNHEY and CDR2 SMNVEV (reference sequence). V lost 3 bases to trimming and J lost 2 bases, with 16 bases between them. Here the CDR3 reads CASSFGGGGRNTEAFL. The CDR3 DNA sequence: TGTGCCAGCAGTTTCGGAGGTGGAGGGAGAAACACTGAAGCTTTCCTT.

The CDR3: CASSLRESYGYTF. CDR3 nucleotide sequence: TGTGCCAGCAGCTTAAGGGAGTCCTATGGCTACACCTTC. The V and J genes are TRBV7-2 and TRBJ1-2; D is unclear. Germline CDR1 reads SGHTA; CDR2 reads FQGNSA. There are 13 residues in the CDR3. V was clipped by 2 bases and J by 4 bases, with 8 bases between them.

This rearrangement joins TRBV4-3 to TRBJ2-3; 7 positions match TRBD2. The V gene's germline CDR1 is LGHNA and CDR2 YSLEER. The ends lost 3 bases at V and 4 bases at J; junction bases unmatched: 7. The CDR3 covers 15 residues. As DNA, the CDR3 is TGCGCCAGCAGCCACGGTACTAGCGTTGCAGATACGCAGTATTTT. This sequence encodes CASSHGTSVADTQYF.

The chain has TRBV14 and TRBJ2-7, with 10 bases identical to TRBD2. Trimming cost V 1 base and J 6 bases; bases outside gene matches: 3. CDR3 length equals 14 residues. The germline V gene encodes CDR1 SGHDN and CDR2 FVKESK. The CDR3 DNA follows: TGTGCCAGCAGCCAAGTCGCTAGCGGGGGCGAGCAGTACTTC. Encoded protein: CASSQVASGGEQYF. The variable domain in full, with the rest retrieved from reference TRBV14 and TRBJ2-7, is EAGVTQFPSHSVIEKGQTVTLRCDPISGHDNLYWYRRVMGKEIKFLLHFVKESKQDESGMPNNRFLAERTGGTYSTLKVQPAELEDSGVYFCASSQVASGGEQYFGPGTRLTVT.

V is TRBV6-6 and J is TRBJ2-1; TRBD2 matches at 10 bases. In germline, CDR1 is MNHNY, CDR2 SVGAGI (reference sequence). The length of the CDR3 is 15 residues. The ends lost 4 bases at V and 5 bases at J; junction bases unmatched: 5. The CDR3 DNA follows: TGTGCCAGCAGTTCTAGAAGCGGGGGGGACAATGAGCAGTTCTTC. It encodes CASSSRSGGDNEQFF.

The chain joins TRBV6-5 to TRBJ1-2; 12 nucleotides match TRBD1. J gave up 10 bases and V 2 bases, and 8 bases lay outside the gene matches. The V gene's germline CDR1 is MNHEY and CDR2 SVGAGI. The CDR3 loop spans 15 amino acids. This chain's CDR3 is CASSYRPGTGGDYTF. CDR3 in DNA: TGTGCCAGCAGTTACAGACCCGGGACAGGGGGCGACTACACCTTC.

The chain uses TRBV9 and TRBJ2-1; TRBD2 matches 11 bases. Germline V CDR1 and CDR2: SGDLS, YYNGEE. This CDR3 spans 19 amino acids. The ends lost 1 base at V and 3 bases at J; junction bases unmatched: 12. CDR3: CASSVMDMDSGGDYNEQFF. DNA of the CDR3: TGTGCCAGCAGCGTAATGGATATGGATAGCGGGGGGGACTACAATGAGCAGTTCTTC.